What follows describes a single T cell receptor beta chain. The source of the sample is a study of T-cell reconstitution after alpha-beta-depleted transplantation in children. The V end lost 0 bases, the J end lost 6 bases, and 10 bases lay between the germline ends. The germline V gene has CDR1 SGHRS and CDR2 YFSETQ. The CDR3 loop spans 14 amino acids. For TCRbeta, the library was prepared with unique molecular identifiers. TCRdb recomputed calls from the PCR reads with MiXCR, one row per CDR3 protein. The table shows around 480,000 distinct CDR3 sequences, with 30% to 35% occurring only once. This chain uses TRBV5-1 with TRBJ2-1, with unresolved D. This TCR derives from a human donor who donated a stem cell graft to a child with aplastic anemia. Specimen: PBMCs from the stem cell graft donor, collected from the stem cell graft. The CDR3 spells CASSLGSALNEQFF. The CDR3 DNA sequence: TGCGCCAGCAGCTTGGGGTCAGCCCTCAATGAGCAGTTCTTC.